This TCR beta chain is drawn from a study of Ad26.COV2.S vaccination and SARS-CoV-2 variants. Treatment meaning: around 19 received Ad26.COV2.S at low or high dose, single or two shots; several received placebo; per-sample allocation not given. The study sampled participants on day 63 after the first vaccine or placebo injection. There are 14 residues in the CDR3. Per germline, CDR1 SNHLY and CDR2 FYNNEI. The V end was cut by 7 bases, the J end by 1 base, with 13 bases between. Generated by immunoSEQ multiplex PCR, the TCRdb table keeps only in-frame clones and is missing some. The table records 400,000 to 500,000 clones, roughly 88% of them present only once.

V gene TRBV2 combines with J gene TRBJ2-5, with D perhaps TRBD1 (6 bases). The origin of this receptor is a person between 18 and 59 years old who received the Ad26.COV2.S COVID-19 vaccine or a placebo. The sample in question was peripheral blood, obtained in a trial of Ad26.COV2.S vaccine versus placebo. CDR3 loop: CASMAGESQETQYF. The CDR3 nucleotides read TGTGCCAGCATGGCAGGGGAGTCCCAAGAGACCCAGTACTTC.